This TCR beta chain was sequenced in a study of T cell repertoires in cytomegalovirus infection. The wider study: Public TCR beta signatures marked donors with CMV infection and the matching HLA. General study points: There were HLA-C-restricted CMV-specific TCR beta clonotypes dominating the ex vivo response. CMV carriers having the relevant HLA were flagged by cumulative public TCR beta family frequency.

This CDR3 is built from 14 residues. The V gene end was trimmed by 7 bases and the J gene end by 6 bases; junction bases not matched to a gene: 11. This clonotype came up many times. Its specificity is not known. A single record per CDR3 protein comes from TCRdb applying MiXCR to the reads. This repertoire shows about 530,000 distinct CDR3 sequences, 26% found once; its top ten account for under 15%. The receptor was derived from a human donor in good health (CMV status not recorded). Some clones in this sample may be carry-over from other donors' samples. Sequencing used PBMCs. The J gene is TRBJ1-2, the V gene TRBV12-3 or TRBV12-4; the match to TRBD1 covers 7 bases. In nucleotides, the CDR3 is TGTGCCAGCACCTTAATAGGGGGCGCGGATGGCTACACCTTC. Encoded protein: CASTLIGGADGYTF.